These 18 T cell receptor beta chains came from one sample sequenced in a study of T cells after yellow fever vaccination. TCRdb ran MiXCR on the 5' RACE reads and lists one entry per CDR3 protein. The data contain roughly 330,000 distinct CDR3 sequences, 3% to 4.5% of them singletons. This sample comprised PBMCs, obtained 5 days after the yellow fever booster vaccination. These receptors were obtained from a young man who received the YFV17D yellow fever vaccine.

At least ten counts were recorded for this clonotype. The gene calls are TRBV6-1 and TRBJ2-7, with D unclear. CDR1 and CDR2 (germline): MNHNS, SASEGT. Trimming removed 6 bases at V and 6 bases at J, with 15 bases between. CDR3 length equals 13 residues. The CDR3 region has the DNA TGTGCCAGCAGCGGCAGGTTGGTGGCCGAGCAGTACGTC. Its translation is CASSGRLVAEQYV.

This clonotype was detected ten times or more. The chain carries TRBV12-3 or TRBV12-4 and TRBJ1-5, with D unresolved. The CDR3 extends over 15 amino acids. The ends were cut back, 2 bases at V and 5 bases at J, with 13 bases in the middle. The CDR3 DNA is TGTGCCAGCAGTTTATCCGGGAATAGATATCAGCCCCAGCATTTT. It is translated as CASSLSGNRYQPQHF.

The V gene is TRBV29-1, the J gene TRBJ2-1, with D perhaps matching TRBD1 or TRBD2 (5 bases each). Trimming removed 5 bases at V and 4 bases at J, with 12 bases between. The germline gives CDR1 SQVTM, CDR2 ANQGSEA. There are 13 residues in the CDR3. The CDR3 DNA reads as TGCAGCGTTTCTGGGGGAACGTACAATGAGCAGTTCTTC. Translation: CSVSGGTYNEQFF.

This chain links TRBV6-6 with TRBJ2-3; TRBD2 matches at 8 bases. Germline assignment: CDR1 MNHNY and CDR2 SVGAGI (reference sequence). CDR3 size: 16 residues. V lost 4 bases, J lost 0 bases, and 6 bases stayed unmatched. The CDR3 nucleotides read TGTGCCAGCAGTTCTCCATTAGCGGGGAGCACAGATACGCAGTATTTT. It translates to CASSSPLAGSTDTQYF.

This clonotype occurred many times. J is TRBJ2-2 and V is TRBV9, with TRBD1 matching over 11 bases. The CDR3 has 15 residues. The V segment lost 3 bases and the J segment 8 bases; nucleotides outside the gene matches: 6. Germline values: CDR1 SGDLS, CDR2 YYNGEE. The CDR3 sequence: CASSGGQGAQGELFF. CDR3 sequence (DNA): TGTGCCAGCAGCGGCGGACAGGGGGCGCAGGGGGAGCTGTTTTTT.

This clonotype was counted only a few times. The gene calls are TRBV3-1 and TRBJ1-1; D uncertain. Between the trimmed V and J ends, which lost 5 bases and 5 bases, there was a span of 15 bases. The CDR3 has 14 amino acids. Per germline, CDR1 LGHDT and CDR2 YNNKEL (reference sequence). This chain's CDR3 is CASSFGGSVTEAFF. The CDR3 region has the DNA TGTGCCAGCAGCTTCGGAGGGTCGGTGACTGAAGCTTTCTTT.

This clonotype has at least ten counts. This sequence joins TRBV7-7 and TRBJ2-3, with a tentative D call TRBD2 (6 bases). The CDR3 has 15 residues. CDR1 SSHAT and CDR2 FNYEAQ come from the germline V gene (reference sequence). Trimming left V 3 bases short and J 2 bases short, with 12 bases between. CDR3 nucleotide sequence: TGTGCCAGCAGCTTGGAGGGCTCTCCCACAGATACGCAGTATTTT. It encodes CASSLEGSPTDTQYF.

The chain combines TRBV6-2 or TRBV6-3 with TRBJ2-1, with 10 bases matching TRBD2. After removal of 0 bases from V and 9 bases from J, the junction contained 17 bases not matched to a gene. Germline lookup yields CDR1 MNHEY and CDR2 SVGEGT. This CDR3 is built from 19 residues. This CDR3 reads CASSYSLWGSQRGGGEQFF. CDR3 in DNA: TGTGCCAGCAGTTACTCCCTGTGGGGGAGCCAGCGGGGGGGCGGTGAGCAGTTCTTC.

The sample holds many counts of this clonotype. The rearrangement joins TRBV6-5 to TRBJ2-3; TRBD1 is a possible D gene (5 bases). Germline V gene lookup returns CDR1 MNHEY and CDR2 SVGAGI. V was cut by 8 bases and J by 10 bases, with 19 bases left in between. The CDR3 loop spans 13 amino acids. The CDR3 DNA reads TGTGCCAGCCGAGATAACGCAGGGCCTCCGCAGTATTTT. It specifies CASRDNAGPPQYF.

This sequence joins TRBV10-3 and TRBJ1-2; D is ambiguous. This CDR3 region has 14 residues. The V end was cut by 6 bases, the J end by 4 bases, with 15 bases between. Germline V gene lookup returns CDR1 ENHRY and CDR2 SYGVKD. The CDR3 region is CAIRAVGGRYGYTF. The CDR3 nucleotides are TGTGCCATCAGAGCCGTAGGCGGGCGCTATGGCTACACCTTC.

This clonotype was seen ten or more times. J is TRBJ2-2 and V is TRBV6-4; D remains unclear. CDR3 size: 14 residues. Germline V lookup: CDR1 MRHNA, CDR2 SNTAGT. Trimming shortened V by 4 bases and J by 7 bases, and 13 bases separated the two germline ends. CDR3: CASSAMSLGGELFF. The CDR3 bases are TGTGCCAGCAGTGCTATGAGTTTGGGCGGGGAGCTGTTTTTT.

This clonotype was seen only a few times. This chain joins TRBV5-4 and TRBJ1-1, with 8 bases identical to TRBD1. V shed 5 bases, J shed 4 bases, and the junction held 10 bases outside the gene matches. Germline CDR1 and CDR2: SGHNT and YYREEE (reference sequence). The CDR3 is made up of 15 amino acids. The CDR3 loop is CASRSGDRGGTEAFF. The CDR3 region has the DNA TGTGCCAGCAGATCCGGCGACAGGGGAGGCACTGAAGCTTTCTTT.

This clonotype was observed many times. This chain joins TRBV6-6 and TRBJ1-6; 8 bases line up with TRBD1. Germline-derived CDR1 and CDR2 are MNHNY and SVGAGI (reference sequence). J lost 11 bases, V lost 5 bases, and 8 bases had no gene match. CDR3 length: 14 amino acids. The CDR3 loop reads CASSGPGTGAPLHF. CDR3 sequence (DNA): TGTGCCAGCAGTGGACCCGGGACAGGCGCACCCCTCCACTTT.

The rearrangement uses TRBV6-5 and TRBJ1-1; perhaps TRBD1 as D (5 bases). The CDR3 has 15 residues. The V end lost 0 bases, the J end lost 4 bases, and 12 bases lay between the germline ends. In germline, CDR1 is MNHEY, CDR2 SVGAGI. This CDR3 is CASSYSGVPSTEAFF. CDR3 nucleotide sequence: TGTGCCAGCAGTTACTCGGGGGTACCGAGCACTGAAGCTTTCTTT.

The rearrangement uses TRBV6-6 and TRBJ2-2; no definite D call. The CDR3 contains 18 residues. Looked up from germline, CDR1 is MNHNY and CDR2 is SVGAGI (reference sequence). V was shortened by 0 bases and J by 1 base, with 15 bases between the two germline ends. Here the CDR3 reads CASSYSLVGPMNTGELFF. In nucleotides, the CDR3 is TGTGCCAGCAGTTACTCTCTAGTTGGGCCGATGAACACCGGGGAGCTGTTTTTT.

This clonotype has only a few counts. CDR3 sequence reads: CASGQEGELFF. CDR3 bases: TGTGCCAGCGGCCAGGAAGGGGAGCTGTTTTTT. V gene TRBV5-4 combines with J gene TRBJ2-2, with D unresolved. Trimming took 7 bases from V and 8 from J, leaving 9 bases between them. The CDR3 runs 11 residues. Germline V gene sequence: CDR1 SGHNT, CDR2 YYREEE (reference sequence).

This chain links TRBV20-1 with TRBJ2-1, with 10 bases aligning to TRBD2. Losses at the gene ends were 0 bases for V and 2 bases for J; bases not matched to a gene: 4. CDR1 and CDR2 from the germline V gene are DFQATT and SNEGSKA (reference sequence). There are 16 residues in the CDR3. CDR3 DNA: TGCAGTGCTAGAGATCCGAGCGGGGGGGCCTACAATGAGCAGTTCTTC. Translated, it gives CSARDPSGGAYNEQFF.

This chain connects TRBV27 to TRBJ1-4, with D maybe TRBD1 (5 bases). Germline V gives CDR1 MNHEY, CDR2 SMNVEV (reference sequence). There are 15 residues in the CDR3. V was clipped by 3 bases and J by 4 bases, with 12 bases between them. The CDR3 region is CASSFSGTVNEKLFF. In nucleotides, the CDR3 is TGTGCCAGCAGTTTTTCCGGGACGGTTAATGAAAAACTGTTTTTT.